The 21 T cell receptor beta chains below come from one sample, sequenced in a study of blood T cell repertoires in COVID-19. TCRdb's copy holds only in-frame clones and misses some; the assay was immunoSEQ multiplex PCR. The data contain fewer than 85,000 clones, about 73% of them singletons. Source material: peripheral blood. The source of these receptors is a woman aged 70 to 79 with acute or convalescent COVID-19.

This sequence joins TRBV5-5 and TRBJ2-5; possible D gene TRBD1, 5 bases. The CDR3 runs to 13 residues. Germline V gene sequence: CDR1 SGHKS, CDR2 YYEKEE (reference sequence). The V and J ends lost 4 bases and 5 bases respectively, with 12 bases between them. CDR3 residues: CASSVQGAETQYF. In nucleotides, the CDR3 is TGTGCCAGCAGCGTTCAGGGTGCGGAGACCCAGTACTTC.

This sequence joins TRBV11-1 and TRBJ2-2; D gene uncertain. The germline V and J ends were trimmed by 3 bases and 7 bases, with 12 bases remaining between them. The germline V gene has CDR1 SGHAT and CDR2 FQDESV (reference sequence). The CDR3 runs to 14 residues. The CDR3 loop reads CASSFRSLGGELFF. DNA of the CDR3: TGTGCCAGCAGCTTCAGGTCGCTTGGCGGGGAGCTGTTTTTT.

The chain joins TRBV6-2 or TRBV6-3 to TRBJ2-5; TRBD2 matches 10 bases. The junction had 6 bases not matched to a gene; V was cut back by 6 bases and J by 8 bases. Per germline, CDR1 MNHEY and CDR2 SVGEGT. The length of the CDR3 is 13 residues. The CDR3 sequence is CASSAASGSTQYF. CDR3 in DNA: TGTGCCAGCAGCGCAGCTAGCGGGAGCACCCAGTACTTC.

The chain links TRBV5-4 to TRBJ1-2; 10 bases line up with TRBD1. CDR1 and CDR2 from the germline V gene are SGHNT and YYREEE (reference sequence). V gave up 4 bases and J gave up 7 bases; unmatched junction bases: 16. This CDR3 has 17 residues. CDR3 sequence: CASSGSPGGQGYRGYTF. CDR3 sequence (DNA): TGTGCCAGCAGCGGATCCCCTGGGGGACAGGGGTATCGTGGCTACACCTTC. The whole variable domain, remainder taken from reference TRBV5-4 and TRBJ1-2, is ETGVTQSPTHLIKTRGQQVTLRCSSQSGHNTVSWYQQALGQGPQFIFQYYREEENGRGNFPPRFSGLQFPNYSSELNVNALELDDSALYLCASSGSPGGQGYRGYTFGSGTRLTVV.

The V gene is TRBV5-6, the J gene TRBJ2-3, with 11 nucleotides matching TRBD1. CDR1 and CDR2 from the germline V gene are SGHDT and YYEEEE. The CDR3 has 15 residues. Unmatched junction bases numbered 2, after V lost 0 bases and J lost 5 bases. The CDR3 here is CASSLEGTGGDTQYF. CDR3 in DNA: TGTGCCAGCAGCTTGGAGGGGACAGGGGGAGATACGCAGTATTTT.

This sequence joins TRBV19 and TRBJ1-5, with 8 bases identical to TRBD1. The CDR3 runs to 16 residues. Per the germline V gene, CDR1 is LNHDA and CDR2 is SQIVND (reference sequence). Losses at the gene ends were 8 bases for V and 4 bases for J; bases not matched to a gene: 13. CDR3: CASRPGQAFRNQPQHF. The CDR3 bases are TGTGCCAGTCGACCGGGACAGGCGTTTAGGAATCAGCCCCAGCATTTT.

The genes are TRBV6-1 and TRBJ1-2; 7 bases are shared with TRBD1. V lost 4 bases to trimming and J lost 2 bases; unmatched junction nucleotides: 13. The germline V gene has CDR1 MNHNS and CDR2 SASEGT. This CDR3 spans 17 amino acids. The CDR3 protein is CASSGQGLAGGNYGYTF. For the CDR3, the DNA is TGTGCCAGCAGTGGACAGGGCCTCGCCGGAGGAAACTATGGCTACACCTTC.

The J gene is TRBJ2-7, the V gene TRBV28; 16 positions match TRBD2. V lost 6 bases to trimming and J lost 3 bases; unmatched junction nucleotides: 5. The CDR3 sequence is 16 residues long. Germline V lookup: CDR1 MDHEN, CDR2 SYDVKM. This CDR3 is CASSGTSGRAVYEQYF. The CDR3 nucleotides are TGTGCCAGCAGCGGGACTAGCGGGAGGGCCGTCTACGAGCAGTACTTC.

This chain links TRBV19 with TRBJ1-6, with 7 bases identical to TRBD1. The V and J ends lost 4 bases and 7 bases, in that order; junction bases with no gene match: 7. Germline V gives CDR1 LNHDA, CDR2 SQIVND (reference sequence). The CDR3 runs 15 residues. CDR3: CASSTSGTANSPLHF. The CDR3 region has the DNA TGTGCCAGTAGTACCTCCGGGACAGCAAATTCACCCCTCCACTTT. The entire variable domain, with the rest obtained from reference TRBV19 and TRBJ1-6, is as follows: DGGITQSPKYLFRKEGQNVTLSCEQNLNHDAMYWYRQDPGQGLRLIYYSQIVNDFQKGDIAEGYSVSREKKESFPLTVTSAQKNPTAFYLCASSTSGTANSPLHFGNGTRLTVT.

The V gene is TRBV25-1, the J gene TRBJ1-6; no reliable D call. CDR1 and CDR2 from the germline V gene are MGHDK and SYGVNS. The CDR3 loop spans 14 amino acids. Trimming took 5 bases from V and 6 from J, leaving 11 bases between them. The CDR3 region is CASSPIGSNSPLHF. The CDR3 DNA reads TGTGCCAGCAGTCCAATCGGTAGTAATTCACCCCTCCACTTT.

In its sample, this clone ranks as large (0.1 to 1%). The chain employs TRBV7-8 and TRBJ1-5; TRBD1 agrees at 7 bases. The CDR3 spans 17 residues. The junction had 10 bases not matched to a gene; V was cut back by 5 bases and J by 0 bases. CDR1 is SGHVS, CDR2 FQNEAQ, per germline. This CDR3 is CASSPRDSSYSNQPQHF. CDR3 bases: TGTGCCAGCAGCCCTAGGGACAGCAGTTATAGCAATCAGCCCCAGCATTTT.

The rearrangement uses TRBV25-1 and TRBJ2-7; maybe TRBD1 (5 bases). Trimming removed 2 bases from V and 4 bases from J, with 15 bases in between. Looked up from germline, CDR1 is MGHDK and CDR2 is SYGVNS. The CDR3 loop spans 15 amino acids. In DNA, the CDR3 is TGTGCCAGCAGTGAAGGGGCCCTCGGTGGGTACGAGCAGTACTTC. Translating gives CASSEGALGGYEQYF.

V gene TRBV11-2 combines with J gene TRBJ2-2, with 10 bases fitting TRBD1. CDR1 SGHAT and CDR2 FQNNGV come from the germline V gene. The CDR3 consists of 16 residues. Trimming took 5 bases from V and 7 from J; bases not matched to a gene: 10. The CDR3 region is CASSPRLTGGDGELFF. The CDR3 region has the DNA TGTGCCAGCAGCCCCCGATTGACAGGGGGCGACGGGGAGCTGTTTTTT.

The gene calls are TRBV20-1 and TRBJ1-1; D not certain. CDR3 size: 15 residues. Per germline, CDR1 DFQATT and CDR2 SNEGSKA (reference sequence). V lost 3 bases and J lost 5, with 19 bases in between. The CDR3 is CSASDPSVAGTEAFF. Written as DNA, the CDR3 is TGCAGTGCTAGTGACCCATCGGTGGCGGGTACTGAAGCTTTCTTT.

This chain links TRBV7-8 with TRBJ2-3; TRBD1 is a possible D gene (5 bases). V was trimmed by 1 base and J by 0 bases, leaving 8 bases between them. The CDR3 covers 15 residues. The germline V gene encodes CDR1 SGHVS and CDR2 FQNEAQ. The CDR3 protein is CASSLGTFSTDTQYF. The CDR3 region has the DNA TGTGCCAGCAGCTTAGGGACATTCAGCACAGATACGCAGTATTTT.

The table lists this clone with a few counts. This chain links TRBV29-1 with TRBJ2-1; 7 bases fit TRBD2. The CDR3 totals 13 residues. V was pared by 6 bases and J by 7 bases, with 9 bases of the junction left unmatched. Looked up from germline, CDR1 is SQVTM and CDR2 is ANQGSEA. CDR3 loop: CSVVSSGLNEQFF. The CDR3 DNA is TGCAGCGTGGTCAGCTCGGGACTAAATGAGCAGTTCTTC.

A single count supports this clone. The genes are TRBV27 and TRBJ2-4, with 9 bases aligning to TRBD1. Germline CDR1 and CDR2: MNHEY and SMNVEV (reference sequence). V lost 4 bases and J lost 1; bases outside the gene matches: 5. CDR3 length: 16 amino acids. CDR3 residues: CASSSQGAGAKNIQYF. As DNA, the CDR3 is TGTGCCAGCAGTTCACAGGGGGCTGGGGCCAAAAACATTCAGTACTTC.

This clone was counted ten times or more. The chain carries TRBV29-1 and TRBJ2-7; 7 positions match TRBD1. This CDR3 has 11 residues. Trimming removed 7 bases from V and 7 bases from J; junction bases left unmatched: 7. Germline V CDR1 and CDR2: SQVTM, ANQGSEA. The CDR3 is CSATGPGEQYF. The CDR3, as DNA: TGCAGCGCGACAGGGCCCGGGGAGCAGTACTTC.

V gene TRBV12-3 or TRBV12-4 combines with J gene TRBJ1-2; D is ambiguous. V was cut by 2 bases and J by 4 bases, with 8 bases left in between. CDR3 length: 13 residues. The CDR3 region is CASSLRRIYGYTF. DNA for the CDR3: TGTGCCAGCAGTTTACGGCGGATCTATGGCTACACCTTC.

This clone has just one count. This CDR3 reads CAIRDSYGYTF. For the CDR3, the DNA is TGTGCCATAAGAGACAGCTATGGCTACACCTTC. J is TRBJ1-2 and V is TRBV10-3; a possible D gene is TRBD1 (5 bases). CDR1 is ENHRY, CDR2 SYGVKD, per germline. This CDR3 is 11 amino acids long. V lost 9 bases and J 4 bases, leaving 9 bases between the germline ends.

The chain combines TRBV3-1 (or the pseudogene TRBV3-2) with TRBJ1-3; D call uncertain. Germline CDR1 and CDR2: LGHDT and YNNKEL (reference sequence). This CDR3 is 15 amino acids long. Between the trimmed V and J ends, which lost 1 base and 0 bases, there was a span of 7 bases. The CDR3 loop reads CASSQAHSSGNTIYF. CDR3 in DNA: TGTGCCAGCAGCCAAGCTCACAGCTCTGGAAACACCATATATTTT.